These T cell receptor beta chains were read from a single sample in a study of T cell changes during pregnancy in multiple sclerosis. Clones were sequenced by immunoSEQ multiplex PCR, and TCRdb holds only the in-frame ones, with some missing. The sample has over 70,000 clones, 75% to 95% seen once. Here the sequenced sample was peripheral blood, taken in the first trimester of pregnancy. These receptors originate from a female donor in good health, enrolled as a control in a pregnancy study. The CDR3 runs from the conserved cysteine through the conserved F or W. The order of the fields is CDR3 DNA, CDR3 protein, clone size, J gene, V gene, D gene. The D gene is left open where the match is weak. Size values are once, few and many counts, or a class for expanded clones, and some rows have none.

TGTGCCAGCAGCGATAATAGATGGGAGACCCAGTACTTC,CASSDNRWETQYF,.,TRBJ2-5,TRBV2,.
TGTGCCAGCAGCGCGTCGTCGGGGTTCACGGTCTATGGCTACACCTTC,CASSASSGFTVYGYTF,.,TRBJ1-2,TRBV9,.
TGTGCCAGCAGCTTAGAGAGTTGGGGGGGCCGGTTCTTC,CASSLESWGGRFF,.,TRBJ2-1,TRBV7-2,.
TGTGCCAGCAGCGCTAGCGGTGGGTCACCCCTCCACTTT,CASSASGGSPLHF,.,TRBJ1-6,TRBV11-3,.
TGTGCCAGCAGCCAGAGACAGGTCTCTGGAAACACCATATATTTT,CASSQRQVSGNTIYF,.,TRBJ1-3,TRBV14,.
TGTGCCAGCAGCCGTACAGGGGCGCAATATGGCTACACCTTC,CASSRTGAQYGYTF,.,TRBJ1-2,TRBV27,TRBD1
.,CASGFLAGPAGANVLTF,.,TRBJ2-6,TRBV12-5,.
TGTGCCAGCAGTTTGGGGGGGGGACAGGGTACTAGTGGCTACACCTTC,CASSLGGGQGTSGYTF,.,TRBJ1-2,TRBV28,TRBD1
TGTGCCAGTCGAACAGGGCCAATCGGTACCTACGAGCAGTACTTC,CASRTGPIGTYEQYF,.,TRBJ2-7,TRBV6-1,.
TGTGCCAGCAGCTTAGTTCCCTATGACAATCAGCCCCAGCATTTT,CASSLVPYDNQPQHF,.,TRBJ1-5,TRBV7-2,.
TGCGCCAGCAGCCAAGAAACGGGGCAGGGGTGGACTGAAGCTTTCTTT,CASSQETGQGWTEAFF,.,TRBJ1-1,TRBV4-3,.
TGTGCCAGCAGCTCGAGACAAACCGGCTCTGGAAACACCATATATTTT,CASSSRQTGSGNTIYF,.,TRBJ1-3,TRBV5-4,.
TGTGCCAGCAGCCCAGACAGGGGGCGCGGGAACACTGAAGCTTTCTTT,CASSPDRGRGNTEAFF,once,TRBJ1-1,TRBV6-6,TRBD1
TGTGCCAGCAGTGTAGATAGCAATCAGCCCCAGCATTTT,CASSVDSNQPQHF,.,TRBJ1-5,TRBV2,.
TGTGCCAGCAGGACAGTTCCTGCGAATCAGCCCCAGCATTTT,CASRTVPANQPQHF,.,TRBJ1-5,TRBV2,.
TGTGCCAGCAGCGTAGATGTCAGGGTGCGTGGAAACACCATATATTTT,CASSVDVRVRGNTIYF,.,TRBJ1-3,TRBV9,.
TGTGCCAGCAGCCAAGGGTACAGATATGGCTACACCTTC,CASSQGYRYGYTF,.,TRBJ1-2,TRBV14,.
TGTGCCTGGACAGTTATTGAAGCTTTCTTT,CAWTVIEAFF,.,TRBJ1-1,TRBV30,.
TGTGCCTGGGGCATTGCTCTCATGGGCTACACCTTC,CAWGIALMGYTF,.,TRBJ1-2,TRBV30,.
TGTGCCAGCAGTCCAGACACCTACGAGCAGTACTTC,CASSPDTYEQYF,.,TRBJ2-7,TRBV6-5,.
TGTGCCAGTAGTGTTGACACGAATTCACCCCTCCACTTT,CASSVDTNSPLHF,.,TRBJ1-6,TRBV19,.
TGTGCCAGCCAGCGGAGCGGCTACACCTTC,CASQRSGYTF,once,TRBJ1-2,TRBV28,.
TGCGCCAGCAGCTTTATGCAGGGGGGAGCTAACTATGGCTACACCTTC,CASSFMQGGANYGYTF,.,TRBJ1-2,TRBV5-1,TRBD1
TGTGCCAGCGGGGGGTATAATGAGCAGTTCTTC,CASGGYNEQFF,few,TRBJ2-1,TRBV28,.
TGTGCCATCAGTGAGTCCTGGGTGTGGCGACTCTACCCCAGCACAGATACGCAGTATTTT,CAISESWVWRLYPSTDTQYF,few,TRBJ2-3,TRBV10-3,.
TGCAGCGTTGGGGCTGGGGGGGCCGGGACCGGGGAGCTGTTTTTT,CSVGAGGAGTGELFF,.,TRBJ2-2,TRBV29-1,.
TGTGCCAGCAGCTTCGGAGGGTCGTCTAGCACAGATACGCAGTATTTT,CASSFGGSSSTDTQYF,.,TRBJ2-3,TRBV7-6,.
TGTGCCACTAGACAGGGGAACAATCAGCCCCAGCATTTT,CATRQGNNQPQHF,.,TRBJ1-5,TRBV10-3,TRBD1
TGTGCCAGCAGCTTAGCTGGGACAGAAGGATACGAGCAGTACTTC,CASSLAGTEGYEQYF,.,TRBJ2-7,TRBV7-2,TRBD1
TGTGCCAGCAGCGAGGACAGGGTGAAGCAGTTCTTC,CASSEDRVKQFF,.,TRBJ2-1,TRBV11-3,TRBD1
TGCGCCAGCAGCCAACAGGTGGGGAGATATGGCTACACCTTC,CASSQQVGRYGYTF,.,TRBJ1-2,TRBV4-1,.
TGTGCCAGCAGCGTAGGGCCGCGGGGCTACACCTTC,CASSVGPRGYTF,.,TRBJ1-2,TRBV9,.
TGTGCCAGCTCCAGACAGGGTAAAGGAAAACTGTTTTTT,CASSRQGKGKLFF,.,TRBJ1-4,TRBV27,TRBD1
TGTGCCAGCAGTGCGACAGGGCGGAATCAGCCCCAGCATTTT,CASSATGRNQPQHF,.,TRBJ1-5,TRBV28,TRBD1
TGTGCCACCTCACCAGCAGGACACTCGGACGAGCAGTACTTC,CATSPAGHSDEQYF,.,TRBJ2-7,TRBV19,.
TGCGCCAGCAGCTTGTCCCGAAATGAACGGGACAGGGGGAGATACTCCTACAATGAGCAGTTCTTC,CASSLSRNERDRGRYSYNEQFF,.,TRBJ2-1,TRBV5-1,TRBD1
TGTGCCAGTAGTATCGGGGGGACCTACGAGCAGTACTTC,CASSIGGTYEQYF,.,TRBJ2-7,TRBV19,TRBD2
TGCGCCAGCAGGGGGGGATATGTTGAAGCTTTCTTT,CASRGGYVEAFF,.,TRBJ1-1,TRBV10-2,.
TGTGCCAGCACTGGGACTAGCGGGGGGGCAAGACGTCAAGAGACCCAGTACTTC,CASTGTSGGARRQETQYF,.,TRBJ2-5,TRBV2,TRBD2
TGTGCCAGCAGCTCACCGGGACAGGTTAATGAAAAACTGTTTTTT,CASSSPGQVNEKLFF,once,TRBJ1-4,TRBV7-2,TRBD1
TGCAGCGTTACGGACAGGGCTGGAAACACCATATATTTT,CSVTDRAGNTIYF,.,TRBJ1-3,TRBV29-1,TRBD1
TGCGCCAGCAGCCAAGATTGGGGACAGGGTTTCGATGAGCAGTTCTTC,CASSQDWGQGFDEQFF,.,TRBJ2-1,TRBV4-3,TRBD1
TGTGCCACCCTGACAGGGGCCGGCAATCAGCCCCAGCATTTT,CATLTGAGNQPQHF,.,TRBJ1-5,TRBV28,TRBD1
TGCGCCAGCAGCCATCCCCTCGGACTAGCGGGGGGGAACGTGCGAACGCAGTATTTT,CASSHPLGLAGGNVRTQYF,.,TRBJ2-3,TRBV4-1,TRBD2
TGTGCCAGCAGTTACGGTGGGACAGCTAATGAAAAACTGTTTTTT,CASSYGGTANEKLFF,.,TRBJ1-4,TRBV6-5,TRBD1
TGCGCCAGCAGTCAAACCACTCCCTCGCTCCGGGACAGCAAGTCCTATGGCTACACCTTC,CASSQTTPSLRDSKSYGYTF,.,TRBJ1-2,TRBV23-1,TRBD1